A single sample gave rise to the 18 T cell receptor beta chains below, sequenced in a study of vaccination and CD4 T cells after COVID-19. The treatment was: approximately 9-day PBMC culture with coronavirus spike peptide pools or control peptides (ViraFEST assay). Sequenced with the Oncomine TCR Beta short-read assay was DNA taken from cultured CD4+ T cells. TCRdb analysed the PCR reads with MiXCR anew, one entry per CDR3 protein. The sample lists about 13,000 distinct CDR3 sequences, around 40% occurring once. The antigens these receptors bind are not known. Source: CD4+ T cells from blood, cultured in vitro, taken before SARS-CoV-2 vaccination. These receptor sequences come from a human donor who had recovered from COVID-19.

This chain uses TRBV7-2 with TRBJ2-7; D is unresolved. Germline lookup yields CDR1 SGHTA and CDR2 FQGNSA. Between the trimmed V and J ends, which lost 2 bases and 0 bases, there was a span of 11 bases. This CDR3 is built from 15 residues. CDR3 protein: CASSLRQPGSYEQYF. CDR3 nucleotides: TGTGCCAGCAGCTTAAGGCAGCCCGGCTCCTACGAGCAGTACTTC.

V gene TRBV20-1 combines with J gene TRBJ2-1; D gene unclear. In germline, CDR1 is DFQATT, CDR2 SNEGSKA (reference sequence). The CDR3 loop spans 12 amino acids. CDR3 DNA: TGCAGAGCCGAACGGACCTACAATGAGCAGTTCTTC. Amino acids: CRAERTYNEQFF.

The chain combines TRBV5-4 with TRBJ2-7; D is possibly TRBD1 (5 bases). The CDR3 is made up of 16 amino acids. Trimming left V 1 base short and J 5 bases short, with 19 bases between. CDR1 and CDR2 (germline): SGHNT, YYREEE (reference sequence). DNA of the CDR3: TGTGCCAGCAGCTTGTATAGGGGCGCAGAGGCTAACGAGCAGTACTTC. Translation: CASSLYRGAEANEQYF.

The chain couples TRBV5-8 to TRBJ2-2; D gene uncertain. V shed 4 bases and J shed 0 bases, with 10 bases lying between them. This CDR3 has 15 amino acids. Germline CDR1 and CDR2: SGHTS and YDEGEE. The DNA of the CDR3 is TGTGCCAGCAGCCCCAAACGACCGAACACCGGGGAGCTGTTTTTT. Protein sequence: CASSPKRPNTGELFF.

CDR3 sequence: CASSRDPVWVYEQYF. The CDR3 coding sequence is TGTGCCAGCAGCCGAGACCCCGTCTGGGTCTACGAGCAGTACTTC. V is TRBV21-1 and J is TRBJ2-7. TRBV21-1 is a pseudogene segment. The CDR3 extends over 15 amino acids.

The chain recombines TRBV7-2 with TRBJ2-2, with a possible D match to TRBD2 (6 bases). Trimming removed 5 bases from V and 5 bases from J, with 12 bases in between. The CDR3 sequence is 14 residues long. Germline V lookup: CDR1 SGHTA, CDR2 FQGNSA. CDR3 sequence (DNA): TGTGCCAGCAGCCCGACCGGACTAACCGGGGAGCTGTTTTTT. It codes for CASSPTGLTGELFF.

This rearrangement joins TRBV11-3 to TRBJ1-1, with a weak D call TRBD1 (6 bases). Per the germline V gene, CDR1 is SGHNT and CDR2 is YENEEA. The V gene lost 7 bases and the J gene lost 1 base, with 13 bases spanning the gap. The CDR3 spans 14 residues. CDR3 region: CASTMGQQNTEAFF. In DNA, the CDR3 is TGTGCCAGCACCATGGGACAACAGAACACTGAAGCTTTCTTT.

This clonotype was detected a few times. The chain recombines TRBV7-3 with TRBJ2-5; D possibly matches TRBD1 or TRBD2 (5 bases each). The CDR3 runs to 15 residues. V was shortened by 5 bases and J by 2 bases, with 15 bases between the two germline ends. Germline values: CDR1 SGHTA, CDR2 FQGTGA. The CDR3 spells CASSPQPGPQETQYF. CDR3 nucleotides: TGTGCCAGCAGCCCTCAGCCGGGGCCACAAGAGACCCAGTACTTC.

This clonotype was counted a few times. J is TRBJ1-6 and V is TRBV6-1; the D gene is possibly TRBD1 (5 bases). V shed 7 bases and J shed 14 bases, with 15 bases lying between them. The CDR3 runs to 12 residues. Germline V CDR1 and CDR2: MNHNS, SASEGT. CDR3 nucleotides: TGTGCCAGCACCGTGGGGGTAGACACCCTCCACTTT. Translating gives CASTVGVDTLHF.

The chain recombines TRBV10-3 with TRBJ2-7; 10 nucleotides line up with TRBD2. Germline assignment: CDR1 ENHRY and CDR2 SYGVKD. V shed 4 bases and J 1 base; nucleotides not matched to a gene: 1. There are 14 residues in the CDR3. DNA for the CDR3: TGTGCCATCAGTGGGACTAGCGGATCCTACGAGCAGTACTTC. This translates into CAISGTSGSYEQYF.

This clonotype has only a few counts. J is TRBJ2-5 and V is TRBV6-2 or TRBV6-3; D is perhaps TRBD2 (5 bases). V was pared by 4 bases and J by 4 bases, with 7 bases between. CDR3 length: 12 amino acids. Germline assignment: CDR1 MNHEY and CDR2 SVGEGT. CDR3 DNA sequence: TGTGCCAGCAGTTTACTAGGAGAGACCCAGTACTTC. It yields the protein CASSLLGETQYF.

The V and J genes are TRBV11-3 and TRBJ2-1, with no clear D. This CDR3 has 15 residues. Germline assignment: CDR1 SGHNT and CDR2 YENEEA. The V end was cut by 0 bases, the J end by 3 bases, with 9 bases between. The CDR3 loop reads CASSLDQADYNEQFF. In nucleotides, the CDR3 is TGTGCCAGCAGCTTAGACCAGGCTGACTACAATGAGCAGTTCTTC.

This chain links TRBV7-9 with TRBJ2-1; TRBD1 might be the D (6 bases). Trimming removed 3 bases at V and 4 bases at J, with 7 bases between. CDR3 length: 13 residues. In germline, CDR1 is SEHNR, CDR2 FQNEAQ (reference sequence). CDR3 in amino acids: CASSFGQYNEQFF. The CDR3 DNA follows: TGTGCCAGCAGCTTTGGACAGTACAATGAGCAGTTCTTC.

The chain is built from TRBV10-3 and TRBJ1-2; TRBD1 matches 9 bases. This CDR3 spans 15 amino acids. After removal of 6 bases from V and 3 bases from J, the junction contained 8 bases not matched to a gene. The V gene's germline CDR1 is ENHRY and CDR2 SYGVKD. Written as DNA, the CDR3 is TGTGCCATCAGCGGCCGGGACAGGGTAGACTATGGCTACACCTTC. Encoded protein: CAISGRDRVDYGYTF.

V is TRBV6-5 and J is TRBJ2-2; possibly TRBD2 for D (6 bases). Germline-derived CDR1 and CDR2 are MNHEY and SVGAGI. Trimming cost V 1 base and J 3 bases, with 6 bases left between them. The CDR3 covers 14 residues. The CDR3 is CASSYWRDTGELFF. The CDR3 nucleotides read TGTGCCAGCAGTTACTGGAGGGACACCGGGGAGCTGTTTTTT.

The chain carries TRBV11-3 and TRBJ1-5; 11 positions agree with TRBD1. CDR3 length: 20 residues. The ends lost 0 bases at V and 1 base at J; junction bases unmatched: 11. The germline V gene has CDR1 SGHNT and CDR2 YENEEA. This CDR3 is CASSLDPRTGGRGSNQPQHF. The CDR3 DNA sequence: TGTGCCAGCAGCTTAGATCCTAGGACAGGGGGCAGGGGAAGCAATCAGCCCCAGCATTTT.

This clonotype appeared once. The chain is built from TRBV18 and TRBJ2-7; 8 bases are a match to TRBD1. The germline V gene has CDR1 KGHSH and CDR2 LQKENI. The length of the CDR3 is 13 residues. After removal of 1 base from V and 5 bases from J, the junction contained 1 base not matched to a gene. In nucleotides, the CDR3 is TGTGCCAGCTCACCACGACAGGGGCACGAGCAGTACTTC. It yields the protein CASSPRQGHEQYF. Full variable domain (remainder filled in from reference TRBV18 and TRBJ2-7): NAGVMQNPRHLVRRRGQEARLRCSPMKGHSHVYWYRQLPEEGLKFMVYLQKENIIDESGMPKERFSAEFPKEGPSILRIQQVVRGDSAAYFCASSPRQGHEQYFGPGTRLTVT.

V usage is TRBV7-6 and J usage is TRBJ2-5, with TRBD1 matching 7 bases. The germline CDR1 and CDR2 sequences are SGHVS and FNYEAQ. The trim removed 4 bases at V and 5 bases at J, leaving 13 bases unmatched. The CDR3 length is 16 residues. CDR3 bases: TGTGCCAGCAGCTCCACTGGGGGCAGGGGGTTGGAGACCCAGTACTTC. Translation gives CASSSTGGRGLETQYF.